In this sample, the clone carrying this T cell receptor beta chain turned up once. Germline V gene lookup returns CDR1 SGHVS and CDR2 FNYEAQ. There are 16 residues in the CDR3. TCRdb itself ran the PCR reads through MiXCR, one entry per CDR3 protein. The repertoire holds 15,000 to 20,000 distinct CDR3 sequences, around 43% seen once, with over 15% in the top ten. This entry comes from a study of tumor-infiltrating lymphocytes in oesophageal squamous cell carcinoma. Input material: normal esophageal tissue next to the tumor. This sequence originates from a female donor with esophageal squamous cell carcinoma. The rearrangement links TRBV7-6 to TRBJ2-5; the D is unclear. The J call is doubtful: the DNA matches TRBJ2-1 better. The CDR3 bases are TGTGCCGGAGAGACTGTAGGGCGAAGCTCCTACAATGAGCAGTTCTTC. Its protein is CAGETVGRSSYNEQFF.